This TCR beta chain appears in the sequencing data of a study of cytomegalovirus exposure and HLA in healthy donors. Trimming pared 6 bases from V and 6 bases from J, leaving 17 bases between. Per germline, CDR1 MNHEY and CDR2 SVGAGI. There are 14 residues in the CDR3. PCR used 60 Vbeta primers and 13 Jbeta primers. The repertoire was sequenced with immunoSEQ multiplex PCR; TCRdb's copy has only in-frame clones and lacks some. The sample records roughly 190,000 clones, 81% being singletons. Note on this clone: What it binds is not known.

Study findings and constraints: Reports described diagnosis of cytomegalovirus status by the classifier as highly specific and sensitive. The authors enumerated some 170 TCR beta chains as linked to cytomegalovirus. The sole available immune exposure information was CMV serostatus. Testing in vitro showed a few CMV-associated chains specific for CMV antigens.

The TCR sequence derives from a man aged 50 or older in good health and CMV-seronegative. What was sequenced was PBMCs. The V call is TRBV6-5, the J call TRBJ1-2; D is possibly TRBD1 (5 bases). CDR3: CASRYLREGHGYTF. The DNA for the CDR3 is TGTGCCAGCAGGTACCTCAGGGAAGGGCATGGCTACACCTTC.